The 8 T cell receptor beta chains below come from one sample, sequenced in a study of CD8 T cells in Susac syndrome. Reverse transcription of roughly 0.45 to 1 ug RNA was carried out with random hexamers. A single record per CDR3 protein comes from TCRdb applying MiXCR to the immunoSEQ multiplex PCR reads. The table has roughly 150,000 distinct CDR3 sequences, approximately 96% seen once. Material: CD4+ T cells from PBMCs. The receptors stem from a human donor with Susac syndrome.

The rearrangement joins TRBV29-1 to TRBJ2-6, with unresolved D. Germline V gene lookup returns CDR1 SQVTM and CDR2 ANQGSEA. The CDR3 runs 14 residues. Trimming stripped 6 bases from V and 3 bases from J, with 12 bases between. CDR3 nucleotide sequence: TGCAGCGTCCGGCCCCTTTATGGGGCCAACGTCCTGACTTTC. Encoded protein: CSVRPLYGANVLTF. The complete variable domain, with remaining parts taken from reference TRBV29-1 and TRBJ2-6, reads SAVISQKPSRDICQRGTSLTIQCQVDSQVTMMFWYRQQPGQSLTLIATANQGSEATYESGFVIDKFPISRPNLTFSTLTVSNMSPEDSSIYLCSVRPLYGANVLTFGAGSRLTVL.

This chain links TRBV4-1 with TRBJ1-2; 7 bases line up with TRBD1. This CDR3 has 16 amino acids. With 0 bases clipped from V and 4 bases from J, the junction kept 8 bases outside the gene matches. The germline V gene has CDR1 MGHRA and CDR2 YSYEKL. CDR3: CASSQDRGTASYGYTF. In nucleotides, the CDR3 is TGCGCCAGCAGCCAAGATCGAGGGACAGCTAGCTATGGCTACACCTTC.

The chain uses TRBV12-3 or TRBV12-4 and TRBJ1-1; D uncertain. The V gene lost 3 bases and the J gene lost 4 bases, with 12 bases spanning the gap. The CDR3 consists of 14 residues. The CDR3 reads CASSFRQLVTEAFF. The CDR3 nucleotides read TGTGCCAGCAGTTTCAGGCAGCTCGTCACTGAAGCTTTCTTT.

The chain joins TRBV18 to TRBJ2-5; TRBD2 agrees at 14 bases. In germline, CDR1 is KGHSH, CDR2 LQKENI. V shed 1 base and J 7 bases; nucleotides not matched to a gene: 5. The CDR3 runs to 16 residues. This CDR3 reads CASSPLGLAGAGTQYF. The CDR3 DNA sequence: TGTGCCAGCTCACCACTGGGACTAGCGGGGGCCGGGACCCAGTACTTC. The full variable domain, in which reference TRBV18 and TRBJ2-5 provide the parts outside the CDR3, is NAGVMQNPRHLVRRRGQEARLRCSPMKGHSHVYWYRQLPEEGLKFMVYLQKENIIDESGMPKERFSAEFPKEGPSILRIQQVVRGDSAAYFCASSPLGLAGAGTQYFGPGTRLLVL.

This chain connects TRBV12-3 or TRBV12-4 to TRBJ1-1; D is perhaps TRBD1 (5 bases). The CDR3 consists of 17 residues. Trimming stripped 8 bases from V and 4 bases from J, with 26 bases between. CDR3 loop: CASGPGLQGSIGTEAFF. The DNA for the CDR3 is TGTGCCAGCGGCCCTGGCCTGCAGGGCTCGATAGGCACTGAAGCTTTCTTT.

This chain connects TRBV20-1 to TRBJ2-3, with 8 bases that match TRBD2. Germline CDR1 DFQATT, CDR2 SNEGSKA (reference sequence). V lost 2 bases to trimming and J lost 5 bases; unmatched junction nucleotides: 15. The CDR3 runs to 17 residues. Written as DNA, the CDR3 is TGCAGTGCTAGAATTGCTAGCGGGCAACCGGGTGGAGATACGCAGTATTTT. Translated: CSARIASGQPGGDTQYF.

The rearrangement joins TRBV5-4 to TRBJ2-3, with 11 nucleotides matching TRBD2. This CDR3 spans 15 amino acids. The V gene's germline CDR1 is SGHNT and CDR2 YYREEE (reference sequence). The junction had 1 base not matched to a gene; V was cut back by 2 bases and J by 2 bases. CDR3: CASSFSGGATDTQYF. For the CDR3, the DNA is TGTGCCAGCAGCTTTAGCGGGGGGGCCACAGATACGCAGTATTTT.

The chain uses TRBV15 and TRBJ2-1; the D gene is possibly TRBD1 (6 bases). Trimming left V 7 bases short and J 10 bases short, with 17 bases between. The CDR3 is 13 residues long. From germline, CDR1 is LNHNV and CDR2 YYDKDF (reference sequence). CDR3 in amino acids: CATTRLGAQEQFF. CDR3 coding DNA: TGTGCCACCACCCGTCTGGGGGCACAGGAGCAGTTCTTC.